The 29 T cell receptor beta chains below were found in one sample sequenced in a study of cytomegalovirus exposure and HLA in healthy donors listed by TCRdb under 2017. Library generation was performed with the immunoSEQ multiplex PCR assay. For the multiplex PCR, a mixture combining 60 forward primers for TCR Vbeta segments and 13 reverse primers for TCR Jbeta segments was used. This immuneACCESS table, as held by TCRdb, lists in-frame sequences with V and J called but not all clones. Of the missing ones, under half trace to an unresolved V gene in checked studies; the others have no known cause. This sample has approximately 170,000 clones in its table, and roughly 71% of those were observed once. The ten largest clones capture approximately 1.5% of the sample. The sequencing input was PBMCs. Every receptor here comes from a girl aged 5 to 17 in good health and CMV-seronegative.

This clone has more than one count but fewer than ten. This sequence joins TRBV12-2 and TRBJ1-2; the table's D call TRBD1 went unverified against the DNA. TRBV12-2 is labeled a pseudogene. This CDR3 spans 15 amino acids. CDR3 in DNA: TGTGCAAGTCGCTTAGGGGACAGACAAAACTATGGCTACACCTTC. Its translation is CASRLGDRQNYGYTF.

This clone was observed once. The rearrangement uses TRBV6-5 and TRBJ2-7; 7 nucleotides line up with TRBD2. This CDR3 comprises 14 residues. From germline, CDR1 is MNHEY and CDR2 SVGAGI. Germline trimming cut 9 bases from V and 0 bases from J; bases unmatched to any gene: 8. The CDR3 protein is CASWSGVSSYEQYF. For the CDR3, the DNA is TGTGCCAGTTGGAGCGGGGTTAGCTCCTACGAGCAGTACTTC.

J is TRBJ1-3 and V is TRBV6-6; D is perhaps TRBD1 (6 bases). V was pared by 8 bases and J by 2 bases, with 13 bases between. In germline, CDR1 is MNHNY, CDR2 SVGAGI (reference sequence). The CDR3 is 14 residues long. The CDR3 region is CASGWGGPGNTIYF. The CDR3 coding sequence is TGTGCCAGCGGGTGGGGGGGCCCTGGAAACACCATATATTTT.

This clone is a singleton in its sample. CDR3 protein: CASSNDRGWLYEQYF. The CDR3 DNA follows: TGTGCCAGCAGTAACGACAGGGGATGGCTCTACGAGCAGTACTTC. The rearrangement uses TRBV6-5 and TRBJ2-7, with 8 bases aligning to TRBD1. The CDR3 covers 15 residues. The J segment lost 3 bases and the V segment lost 5 bases, leaving 9 bases of the junction unmatched. CDR1 MNHEY and CDR2 SVGAGI come from the germline V gene.

The chain recombines TRBV29-1 with TRBJ2-2; tentatively, D is TRBD1 (6 bases). The CDR3 covers 14 residues. Germline V gene lookup returns CDR1 SQVTM and CDR2 ANQGSEA. Trimming removed 7 bases at V and 4 bases at J, with 16 bases between. CDR3 loop: CSAGEQVGTGELFF. As DNA, the CDR3 is TGCAGCGCAGGGGAACAGGTGGGCACCGGGGAGCTGTTTTTT.

The chain couples TRBV19 to TRBJ2-5; possibly TRBD2 for D (6 bases). Trimming pared 7 bases from V and 1 base from J, leaving 13 bases between. CDR1 is LNHDA and CDR2 is SQIVND in the germline V gene (reference sequence). The CDR3 consists of 14 residues. The CDR3 is CASKPGDFQETQYF. CDR3 sequence (DNA): TGTGCCAGTAAGCCGGGGGACTTCCAAGAGACCCAGTACTTC.

The rearrangement uses TRBV29-1 and TRBJ2-3; 10 bases match TRBD1. This CDR3 region has 14 residues. The V gene end was trimmed by 4 bases and the J gene end by 3 bases; junction bases not matched to a gene: 4. From germline, CDR1 is SQVTM and CDR2 ANQGSEA. CDR3 amino acids: CSVVRDRGTDTQYF. For the CDR3, the DNA is TGCAGCGTTGTTCGGGACAGGGGAACAGATACGCAGTATTTT.

The chain uses TRBV6-5 and TRBJ1-6; no reliable D call. The CDR3 has 13 residues. Trimming pared 6 bases from V and 8 bases from J, leaving 11 bases between. Germline CDR1 is MNHEY and CDR2 is SVGAGI. Here the CDR3 DNA reads TGTGCCAGCAGGGTTCGGGAGTATTCACCCCTCCACTTT. It translates to CASRVREYSPLHF.

This chain connects TRBV7-9 to TRBJ1-6, with 9 bases matching TRBD1. Germline V gene data show CDR1 as SEHNR and CDR2 as FQNEAQ (reference sequence). The CDR3 is made up of 16 amino acids. The ends lost 1 base at V and 4 bases at J; junction bases unmatched: 2. The DNA of the CDR3 is TGTGCCAGCAGCTTAGACGGACAGGGGTATAATTCACCCCTCCACTTT. It specifies CASSLDGQGYNSPLHF.

This clone was counted only a few times. The chain's CDR3 is CASSVTDIGTGGAEQYF. Here the CDR3 DNA reads TGTGCCAGCAGCGTGACGGATATAGGGACAGGGGGCGCGGAGCAGTACTTC. The chain has TRBV11-3 and TRBJ2-7, with TRBD1 matching 12 bases. Losses at the gene ends were 5 bases for V and 7 bases for J; bases not matched to a gene: 15. Germline V gives CDR1 SGHNT, CDR2 YENEEA. There are 17 residues in the CDR3.

The chain is built from TRBV7-3 and TRBJ2-2; TRBD2 matches at 15 bases. Per germline, CDR1 SGHTA and CDR2 FQGTGA. Trimming took 2 bases from V and 3 from J; bases not matched to a gene: 13. The CDR3 is made up of 21 amino acids. The CDR3 nucleotides read TGTGCCAGCAGCTTATTCGGTGGACTAGCGGGGGGGGCCTCGTACACCGGGGAGCTGTTTTTT. Translating it yields CASSLFGGLAGGASYTGELFF.

V is TRBV15 and J is TRBJ1-4, with a possible D match to TRBD1 (5 bases). The V end lost 1 base, the J end lost 7 bases, and 13 bases lay between the germline ends. CDR1 and CDR2 from the germline V gene are LNHNV and YYDKDF (reference sequence). The CDR3 runs 15 residues. The CDR3: CATSRGGGSSEKLFF. In DNA form, the CDR3 reads TGTGCCACCAGCAGAGGGGGGGGTTCATCTGAAAAACTGTTTTTT. Together with reference TRBV15 and TRBJ1-4, the CDR3 gives the full variable domain: DAMVIQNPRYQVTQFGKPVTLSCSQTLNHNVMYWYQQKSSQAPKLLFHYYDKDFNNEADTPDNFQSRRPNTSFCFLDIRSPGLGDTAMYLCATSRGGGSSEKLFFGSGTQLSVL.

This clone has only one observation. The V call is TRBV5-1, the J call TRBJ1-1; D unresolved. The CDR3 runs to 15 residues. Germline CDR1 and CDR2: SGHRS and YFSETQ. Trimming removed 2 bases at V and 3 bases at J, with 14 bases between. The CDR3 DNA is TGCGCCAGCAGCTTCTCCGAACTACTGGACACTGAAGCTTTCTTT. This sequence encodes CASSFSELLDTEAFF. Supplemented by reference TRBV5-1 and TRBJ1-1, the full variable domain reads KAGVTQTPRYLIKTRGQQVTLSCSPISGHRSVSWYQQTPGQGLQFLFEYFSETQRNKGNFPGRFSGRQFSNSRSEMNVSTLELGDSALYLCASSFSELLDTEAFFGQGTRLTVV.

This clone occurred a few times. The chain uses TRBV4-1 and TRBJ2-2; D gene unclear. The CDR3 sequence is 14 residues long. CDR1 and CDR2 (germline): MGHRA, YSYEKL. Trimming cost V 2 bases and J 3 bases, with 7 bases left between them. The chain's CDR3 is CASSQLQDTGELFF. The CDR3 DNA sequence: TGCGCCAGCAGCCAACTTCAGGACACCGGGGAGCTGTTTTTT.

This clone appeared many times. The chain links TRBV6-1 to TRBJ2-1; TRBD2 matches 8 bases. The V segment lost 7 bases and the J segment 6 bases; nucleotides outside the gene matches: 5. From germline, CDR1 is MNHNS and CDR2 SASEGT. CDR3 length: 13 residues. In nucleotides, the CDR3 is TGTGCCAGCACAGGACTAGCAGGCAATGAGCAGTTCTTC. Its protein is CASTGLAGNEQFF.

The CDR3 is CASSLLMAGRNTEAFF. CDR3 DNA sequence: TGTGCCAGCAGTTTGCTGATGGCAGGCAGGAACACTGAAGCTTTCTTT. The chain links TRBV27 to TRBJ1-1, with unresolved D. CDR1 and CDR2 (germline): MNHEY, SMNVEV (reference sequence). Trimming took 3 bases from V and 1 from J, leaving 15 bases between them. The CDR3 is made up of 16 amino acids.

The chain uses TRBV27 and TRBJ2-1; 7 bases align to TRBD1. The V and J ends lost 7 bases and 8 bases, in that order; junction bases with no gene match: 11. CDR3 length: 14 amino acids. Germline-derived CDR1 and CDR2 are MNHEY and SMNVEV (reference sequence). Here the CDR3 DNA reads TGTGCCAGCAAGGACCTCGACAGGGATCATGAGCAGTTCTTC. Translating gives CASKDLDRDHEQFF.

This chain connects TRBV6-1 to TRBJ2-2; TRBD1 agrees at 10 bases. The CDR3 runs 16 residues. Germline V CDR1 and CDR2: MNHNS, SASEGT. V gave up 4 bases and J gave up 1 base; unmatched junction bases: 3. DNA for the CDR3: TGTGCCAGCAGTGGTGGACAGGGGGAGAACACCGGGGAGCTGTTTTTT. As protein: CASSGGQGENTGELFF.

The chain employs TRBV7-9 and TRBJ2-2; 7 bases match TRBD2. CDR1 and CDR2 (germline): SEHNR, FQNEAQ (reference sequence). The CDR3 has 16 amino acids. Trimming at V came to 3 bases and at J to 3 bases, leaving 7 bases not matched to a gene. As DNA, the CDR3 is TGTGCCAGCAGCTTGGGCTCGGGGGGATACACCGGGGAGCTGTTTTTT. Amino acid sequence: CASSLGSGGYTGELFF.

The table lists this clone with a count of one. V and J are TRBV15 and TRBJ1-4, with D possibly being TRBD1 (5 bases). V was cut by 3 bases and J by 6 bases, with 14 bases left in between. The CDR3 contains 15 residues. Germline V gives CDR1 LNHNV, CDR2 YYDKDF (reference sequence). The DNA of the CDR3 is TGTGCCACCAGCAGGGAGCGGGGGTTGGATGAAAAACTGTTTTTT. It yields the protein CATSRERGLDEKLFF.

The V gene is TRBV12-5, the J gene TRBJ2-7, with 7 bases fitting TRBD1. Germline CDR1 and CDR2: LGHNT and FRNRAP. The CDR3 runs to 14 residues. V lost 6 bases to trimming and J lost 2 bases; unmatched junction nucleotides: 7. Written as DNA, the CDR3 is TGTGCTAGTGGCCACCGGGACAGAACCTACGAGCAGTACTTC. It codes for CASGHRDRTYEQYF.

V usage is TRBV5-1 and J usage is TRBJ2-2; D gene uncertain. This CDR3 has 15 residues. Germline-derived CDR1 and CDR2 are SGHRS and YFSETQ. The ends were cut back, 0 bases at V and 3 bases at J, with 9 bases in the middle. CDR3 bases: TGCGCCAGCAGCTTGGCCGTTCCAGACACCGGGGAGCTGTTTTTT. Protein product: CASSLAVPDTGELFF.

The count of this clone is one. V is TRBV19 and J is TRBJ1-2, with TRBD1 matching over 7 bases. V was clipped by 7 bases and J by 7 bases; unmatched bases: 9. This CDR3 region has 13 residues. The germline V gene has CDR1 LNHDA and CDR2 SQIVND (reference sequence). The CDR3 is CASTPGQESGYTF. The CDR3 DNA reads as TGTGCCAGTACCCCAGGACAGGAGAGTGGCTACACCTTC.

This clone was seen only once. The chain is built from TRBV7-9 and TRBJ1-1, with a possible D match to TRBD1 (5 bases). Trimming removed 4 bases from V and 1 base from J, with 16 bases in between. From germline, CDR1 is SEHNR and CDR2 FQNEAQ (reference sequence). The CDR3 runs 16 residues. For the CDR3, the DNA is TGTGCCAGCAGCTGGGGCGGGGGGACCCAGAACACTGAAGCTTTCTTT. As protein: CASSWGGGTQNTEAFF.

The chain links TRBV4-1 to TRBJ2-7; tentatively, D is TRBD1 (7 bases). Trimming removed 2 bases at V and 7 bases at J, with 12 bases between. CDR1 and CDR2 from the germline V gene are MGHRA and YSYEKL. This CDR3 has 13 amino acids. The CDR3 DNA reads as TGCGCCAGCAGCCAAACACAGGGGACTGAGCAGTACTTC. Translated: CASSQTQGTEQYF.

V is TRBV5-1 and J is TRBJ2-2, with TRBD1 identical over 8 bases. The CDR3 runs 14 residues. Germline loops: CDR1 SGHRS, CDR2 YFSETQ. The V gene end was trimmed by 4 bases and the J gene end by 9 bases; junction bases not matched to a gene: 8. The chain's CDR3 is CASSSGQGIWELFF. CDR3 coding DNA: TGCGCCAGCAGCAGTGGACAGGGCATCTGGGAGCTGTTTTTT.

The chain recombines TRBV11-2 with TRBJ1-1, with D hard to call. Trimming took 1 base from V and 3 from J, leaving 9 bases between them. CDR3 length equals 14 residues. From germline, CDR1 is SGHAT and CDR2 FQNNGV. This CDR3 reads CASSLAGFYTEAFF. Here the CDR3 DNA reads TGTGCCAGCAGCTTAGCAGGTTTCTACACTGAAGCTTTCTTT.

The V gene is TRBV5-1, the J gene TRBJ1-1, with D possibly matching TRBD1 (5 bases). V lost 0 bases and J lost 7, with 13 bases in between. Germline CDR1 and CDR2: SGHRS and YFSETQ. This CDR3 comprises 14 residues. The CDR3 region has the DNA TGCGCCAGCAGCTTGGGGGGGGTAGAGGATGAAGCTTTCTTT. Amino acid sequence: CASSLGGVEDEAFF.

V usage is TRBV29-1 and J usage is TRBJ2-2; no reliable D call. Trimming took off 6 bases at V and 4 bases at J, with 15 bases between the two ends. The CDR3 has 14 residues. Per the germline V gene, CDR1 is SQVTM and CDR2 is ANQGSEA. CDR3 amino acids: CSVAPLDTTGELFF. DNA for the CDR3: TGCAGCGTCGCCCCCCTAGATACCACCGGGGAGCTGTTTTTT.